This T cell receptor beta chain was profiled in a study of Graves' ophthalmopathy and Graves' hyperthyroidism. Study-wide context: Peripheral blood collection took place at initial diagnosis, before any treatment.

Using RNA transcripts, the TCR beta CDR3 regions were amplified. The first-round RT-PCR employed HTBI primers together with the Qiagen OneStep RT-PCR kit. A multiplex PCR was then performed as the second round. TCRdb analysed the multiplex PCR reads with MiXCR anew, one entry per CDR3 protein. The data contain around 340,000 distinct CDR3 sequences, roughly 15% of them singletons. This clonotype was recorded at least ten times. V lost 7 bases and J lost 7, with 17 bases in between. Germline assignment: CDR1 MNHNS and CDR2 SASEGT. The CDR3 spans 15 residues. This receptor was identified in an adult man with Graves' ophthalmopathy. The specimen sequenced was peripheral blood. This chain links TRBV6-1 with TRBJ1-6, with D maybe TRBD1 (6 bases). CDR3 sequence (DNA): TGTGCCAGCAAAATTCAGACAGGCAGCAATTCACCCCTCCACTTT. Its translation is CASKIQTGSNSPLHF.